The 8 T cell receptor beta chains below all came from one sample that was sequenced in a study of cytomegalovirus exposure and HLA in healthy donors. This PCR relied on a set of 60 Vbeta primers and 13 Jbeta primers. Clones were sequenced by immunoSEQ multiplex PCR, and TCRdb holds only the in-frame ones, with some missing. The sample has about 140,000 clones. Source material: PBMCs. Receptor source: a woman under 30 in good health and CMV-seronegative.

This chain joins TRBV6-5 and TRBJ1-2; a weak D match, TRBD1 (6 bases). The CDR3 covers 14 residues. Germline values: CDR1 MNHEY, CDR2 SVGAGI. The ends were cut back, 4 bases at V and 10 bases at J, with 19 bases in the middle. CDR3: CASSSKDRSGFYTF. In nucleotides, the CDR3 is TGTGCCAGCAGTTCCAAGGACAGATCCGGGTTCTACACCTTC.

The rearrangement uses TRBV6-6 and TRBJ1-5; TRBD1 aligns across 9 bases. The CDR3 covers 16 residues. J was trimmed by 1 base and V by 6 bases; bases with no gene match: 7. From germline, CDR1 is MNHNY and CDR2 SVGAGI (reference sequence). CDR3: CASSFGQGWSNQPQHF. For the CDR3, the DNA is TGTGCCAGCAGCTTCGGACAGGGGTGGAGCAATCAGCCCCAGCATTTT.

Here the CDR3 reads CAWSVLGLGSNQPQHF. The CDR3 DNA reads as TGTGCCTGGAGTGTACTGGGGCTGGGAAGCAATCAGCCCCAGCATTTT. V is TRBV30 and J is TRBJ1-5; D is possibly TRBD1 (5 bases). Per germline, CDR1 GTSNPN and CDR2 SVGIG (reference sequence). Trimming cost V 0 bases and J 1 base, with 13 bases left between them. This CDR3 is 16 amino acids long.

J is TRBJ2-2 and V is TRBV5-1; 8 bases line up with TRBD1. The CDR3 has 15 residues. Germline V CDR1 and CDR2: SGHRS, YFSETQ. The ends lost 1 base at V and 6 bases at J; junction bases unmatched: 5. CDR3: CASSLSTGAAGELFF. CDR3 nucleotides: TGCGCCAGCAGCTTGTCGACAGGGGCTGCCGGGGAGCTGTTTTTT.

The chain links TRBV4-2 to TRBJ2-1; 12 nucleotides line up with TRBD2. This CDR3 contains 15 residues. The V and J ends lost 1 base and 8 bases, in that order; junction bases with no gene match: 3. Germline V gene sequence: CDR1 LGHNA, CDR2 YNFKEQ. CDR3 DNA: TGTGCCAGCAGCCAAGGACTAGCGGGGGCGGATGAGCAGTTCTTC. It translates to CASSQGLAGADEQFF.

The chain carries TRBV6-1 and TRBJ2-2, with D possibly being TRBD1 (5 bases). This CDR3 spans 13 amino acids. The germline CDR1 and CDR2 sequences are MNHNS and SASEGT. V gave up 8 bases and J gave up 3 bases, with 10 bases separating them. CDR3 region: CASSRVDTGELFF. The CDR3 nucleotides read TGTGCCAGCTCCAGGGTCGACACCGGGGAGCTGTTTTTT.

This rearrangement joins TRBV18 to TRBJ2-3; D is possibly TRBD2 (6 bases). The CDR3 length is 17 residues. CDR1 and CDR2 (germline): KGHSH, LQKENI. Trimming took 0 bases from V and 5 from J, leaving 18 bases between them. The CDR3, as DNA: TGTGCCAGCTCACCACCAGTGAGGGACTCCGTCTTAGATACGCAGTATTTT. Translated: CASSPPVRDSVLDTQYF.

The chain couples TRBV10-1 to TRBJ2-7; weak D call: TRBD2 (5 bases). The CDR3 sequence is 12 residues long. Germline values: CDR1 WNHNN, CDR2 SYGVQD (reference sequence). V was pared by 8 bases and J by 1 base, with 9 bases between. The CDR3 sequence: CASSSGSYEQYV. CDR3 nucleotide sequence: TGCGCCAGCTCCAGCGGTTCCTACGAGCAGTACGTC.